The 25 T cell receptor beta chains given below trace back to one sample, sequenced in a study of T cell changes during pregnancy in multiple sclerosis. TCRdb keeps only in-frame clones here, not all; method: immunoSEQ multiplex PCR. The table lists more than 40,000 clones, more than 85% of them singletons. Sequenced material: CD8+ T cells from peripheral blood mononuclear cells, taken after pregnancy. Receptor source: a female donor with multiple sclerosis, enrolled in a pregnancy study.

This sequence joins TRBV2 and TRBJ2-3, with 9 bases that match TRBD1. The trim removed 8 bases at V and 0 bases at J, leaving 6 bases unmatched. The length of the CDR3 is 15 residues. CDR1 is SNHLY and CDR2 is FYNNEI in the germline V gene. The CDR3 region is CASLGQGLSTDTQYF. The CDR3 bases are TGTGCCAGCCTCGGACAGGGGCTAAGCACAGATACGCAGTATTTT.

V is TRBV5-6 and J is TRBJ1-2; no reliable D call. This CDR3 comprises 14 residues. V was trimmed by 0 bases and J by 6 bases, leaving 12 bases between them. Germline loops: CDR1 SGHDT, CDR2 YYEEEE. The CDR3 protein is CASSLGTGIDGYTF. In nucleotides, the CDR3 is TGTGCCAGCAGCTTGGGTACGGGGATAGATGGCTACACCTTC. Combining the CDR3 with reference TRBV5-6 and TRBJ1-2 gives the whole variable domain DAGVTQSPTHLIKTRGQQVTLRCSPKSGHDTVSWYQQALGQGPQFIFQYYEEEERQRGNFPDRFSGHQFPNYSSELNVNALLLGDSALYLCASSLGTGIDGYTFGSGTRLTVV.

The genes are TRBV6-5 and TRBJ2-5; D is possibly TRBD2 (5 bases). The V end was cut by 8 bases, the J end by 4 bases, with 14 bases between. CDR1 is MNHEY and CDR2 is SVGAGI in the germline V gene. This CDR3 region has 13 residues. The CDR3 loop reads CASEPGMGETQYF. The CDR3 region has the DNA TGTGCCAGCGAACCGGGGATGGGAGAGACCCAGTACTTC.

The rearrangement uses TRBV7-8 and TRBJ2-7, with TRBD1 identical over 10 bases. V was clipped by 2 bases and J by 5 bases; unmatched bases: 12. The CDR3 has 17 residues. Germline V gene data show CDR1 as SGHVS and CDR2 as FQNEAQ. The CDR3 DNA is TGTGCCAGCAGCTTACATCGAGGGACAGGGGCTTCTGACGAGCAGTACTTC. This gives the protein CASSLHRGTGASDEQYF.

This sequence joins TRBV29-1 and TRBJ1-2; possible D gene TRBD1, 6 bases. CDR1 SQVTM and CDR2 ANQGSEA come from the germline V gene. Trimming removed 5 bases at V and 10 bases at J, with 14 bases between. This CDR3 spans 11 amino acids. CDR3 region: CSVREGGVYTF. The CDR3 region has the DNA TGCAGCGTTCGGGAGGGGGGCGTCTACACCTTC.

The chain recombines TRBV6-5 with TRBJ2-3; no clear D. V dropped 3 bases and J dropped 3 bases, with 10 bases sitting between them. CDR1 is MNHEY, CDR2 SVGAGI, per germline. The CDR3 extends over 14 amino acids. DNA for the CDR3: TGTGCCAGCAGTTATTTAGGAGTAACAGATACGCAGTATTTT. Amino acid sequence: CASSYLGVTDTQYF.

The rearrangement uses TRBV6-6 and TRBJ2-7; no clear D. CDR1 MNHNY and CDR2 SVGAGI come from the germline V gene (reference sequence). The CDR3 consists of 11 residues. The V end lost 6 bases, the J end lost 6 bases, and 9 bases lay between the germline ends. The CDR3 sequence is CASSTTGEQYF. DNA for the CDR3: TGTGCCAGCAGCACTACGGGCGAGCAGTACTTC.

This clone turned up a few times. This chain links TRBV30 with TRBJ1-3; TRBD1 matches 10 bases. V shed 1 base and J 2 bases; nucleotides not matched to a gene: 2. CDR1 is GTSNPN and CDR2 is SVGIG in the germline V gene (reference sequence). The CDR3 spans 15 residues. The CDR3 loop reads CAWSAGQGAGNTIYF. DNA for the CDR3: TGTGCCTGGAGTGCTGGACAGGGGGCTGGAAACACCATATATTTT.

A single count supports this clone. The chain links TRBV27 to TRBJ2-1, with 8 bases fitting TRBD2. CDR3 length: 18 amino acids. The V and J ends lost 4 bases and 4 bases, in that order; junction bases with no gene match: 15. Looked up from germline, CDR1 is MNHEY and CDR2 is SMNVEV (reference sequence). Here the CDR3 DNA reads TGTGCCAGCAGTTCCGGGGGGGTTTCTGGCGGGGTATACAATGAGCAGTTCTTC. This translates into CASSSGGVSGGVYNEQFF.

The chain joins TRBV7-7 to TRBJ2-7; 11 bases match TRBD2. Germline assignment: CDR1 SSHAT and CDR2 FNYEAQ (reference sequence). The CDR3 covers 13 residues. V shed 4 bases and J 5 bases; nucleotides not matched to a gene: 1. The CDR3 nucleotides are TGTGCCAGCAGCTCGGGACTAGCGGACGAGCAGTACTTC. Its protein is CASSSGLADEQYF.

This rearrangement joins TRBV7-9 to TRBJ2-5, with 7 positions matching TRBD2. CDR3 length: 16 residues. Germline values: CDR1 SEHNR, CDR2 FQNEAQ (reference sequence). Unmatched junction bases numbered 7, after V lost 2 bases and J lost 1 base. CDR3: CASSLSPGGFQETQYF. DNA of the CDR3: TGTGCCAGCAGCTTATCCCCGGGAGGCTTCCAAGAGACCCAGTACTTC.

This clone is deemed medium-sized. J is TRBJ2-7 and V is TRBV5-6, with D unclear. CDR1 and CDR2 from the germline V gene are SGHDT and YYEEEE. The CDR3 has 15 residues. Deletions cut 3 bases from V and 2 bases from J, with 15 bases between. Here the CDR3 reads CASSSSELTTYEQYF. CDR3 DNA sequence: TGTGCCAGCAGCTCGAGTGAGCTAACGACCTACGAGCAGTACTTC.

The chain carries TRBV19 and TRBJ1-1; a possible D gene is TRBD1 (6 bases). V was cut by 7 bases and J by 2 bases, with 11 bases left in between. The CDR3 spans 13 residues. Germline CDR1 LNHDA, CDR2 SQIVND (reference sequence). The chain's CDR3 is CASNNRVNTEAFF. The CDR3 DNA sequence: TGTGCCAGTAATAACAGGGTTAACACTGAAGCTTTCTTT. Based on the CDR3 plus reference TRBV19 and TRBJ1-1, the full variable domain is DGGITQSPKYLFRKEGQNVTLSCEQNLNHDAMYWYRQDPGQGLRLIYYSQIVNDFQKGDIAEGYSVSREKKESFPLTVTSAQKNPTAFYLCASNNRVNTEAFFGQGTRLTVV.

V gene TRBV27 combines with J gene TRBJ2-5; no clear D. This CDR3 spans 15 amino acids. Germline V CDR1 and CDR2: MNHEY, SMNVEV (reference sequence). V was trimmed by 5 bases and J by 1 base, leaving 14 bases between them. The CDR3 loop is CASSRYRGAQETQYF. CDR3 in DNA: TGTGCCAGCAGTCGGTACCGAGGAGCCCAAGAGACCCAGTACTTC.

The V call is TRBV5-6, the J call TRBJ1-2; no firm D call. The CDR3 consists of 13 residues. Trimming shortened V by 4 bases and J by 0 bases, and 7 bases separated the two germline ends. The germline gives CDR1 SGHDT, CDR2 YYEEEE. As DNA, the CDR3 is TGTGCCAGCAGCCTGGGAGCTAACTATGGCTACACCTTC. Amino acid sequence: CASSLGANYGYTF.

The J gene is TRBJ1-2, the V gene TRBV7-9; possible D gene TRBD1, 5 bases. Trimming left V 2 bases short and J 1 base short, with 14 bases between. The CDR3 has 16 residues. Per germline, CDR1 SEHNR and CDR2 FQNEAQ (reference sequence). CDR3 bases: TGTGCCAGCAGCTTAACAGGACACCAACTTAACTATGGCTACACCTTC. It specifies CASSLTGHQLNYGYTF.

The table lists this clone with a few counts. The rearrangement joins TRBV19 to TRBJ1-1, with TRBD1 matching over 8 bases. Looked up from germline, CDR1 is LNHDA and CDR2 is SQIVND (reference sequence). This CDR3 comprises 17 residues. Trimming cost V 6 bases and J 4 bases; bases outside gene matches: 16. CDR3 amino acids: CASSLRLIRGRSTEAFF. The CDR3, as DNA: TGTGCCAGTAGCCTACGGCTAATCAGGGGGCGGAGCACTGAAGCTTTCTTT. Using reference TRBV19 and TRBJ1-1 for the parts outside the CDR3, the full variable domain is DGGITQSPKYLFRKEGQNVTLSCEQNLNHDAMYWYRQDPGQGLRLIYYSQIVNDFQKGDIAEGYSVSREKKESFPLTVTSAQKNPTAFYLCASSLRLIRGRSTEAFFGQGTRLTVV.

The chain uses TRBV6-5 and TRBJ1-5; 7 nucleotides align to TRBD1. The J segment lost 5 bases and the V segment lost 5 bases, leaving 9 bases of the junction unmatched. CDR3 length equals 15 residues. Germline V gene lookup returns CDR1 MNHEY and CDR2 SVGAGI. The CDR3 DNA is TGTGCCAGCAGTCCATTCGACAGGGCGGATCAGCCCCAGCATTTT. Translating gives CASSPFDRADQPQHF.

The V and J genes are TRBV5-4 and TRBJ2-1, with D perhaps matching TRBD2 (6 bases). The V and J ends lost 6 bases and 9 bases respectively, with 13 bases between them. The germline V gene encodes CDR1 SGHNT and CDR2 YYREEE (reference sequence). The CDR3 covers 12 residues. In DNA form, the CDR3 reads TGTGCCAGCACCGGCGGGACGGTTGAGCAGTTCTTC. Amino acid sequence: CASTGGTVEQFF.

V is TRBV4-3 and J is TRBJ1-1; D is unresolved. The CDR3 covers 16 residues. V lost 4 bases and J 0 bases, leaving 15 bases between the germline ends. From germline, CDR1 is LGHNA and CDR2 YSLEER. The CDR3 nucleotides are TGCGCCAGCAGCCGAGATAACAGACAATTGAACACTGAAGCTTTCTTT. Translated: CASSRDNRQLNTEAFF.

The sample holds one count of this clone. This rearrangement joins TRBV5-6 to TRBJ2-1; D is undetermined. Germline values: CDR1 SGHDT, CDR2 YYEEEE. This CDR3 region has 15 residues. Between the trimmed V and J ends, which lost 0 bases and 9 bases, there was a span of 16 bases. The CDR3 DNA sequence: TGTGCCAGCAGCTTGGGTCTAAGCGTGGCCGGTGAGCAGTTCTTC. This gives the protein CASSLGLSVAGEQFF.

This chain joins TRBV27 and TRBJ2-5, with D perhaps matching TRBD1 (6 bases). Per the germline V gene, CDR1 is MNHEY and CDR2 is SMNVEV (reference sequence). The CDR3 consists of 15 residues. Trimming removed 6 bases from V and 5 bases from J, with 19 bases in between. CDR3 residues: CASRQGYPLTETQYF. Written as DNA, the CDR3 is TGTGCCAGCAGACAGGGATACCCACTAACGGAGACCCAGTACTTC.

The genes are TRBV13 and TRBJ1-2, with 8 bases matching TRBD1. From germline, CDR1 is PRHDT and CDR2 FYEKMQ (reference sequence). The CDR3 extends over 15 amino acids. With 1 base clipped from V and 3 bases from J, the junction kept 4 bases outside the gene matches. CDR3 in DNA: TGTGCCAGCAGCTTAGCCGACAGGGGCGACTATGGCTACACCTTC. Residues: CASSLADRGDYGYTF.

This clone was counted a single time. The chain joins TRBV11-2 to TRBJ2-3, with 7 nucleotides matching TRBD2. V dropped 3 bases and J dropped 6; count of bases not matched to a gene: 6. This CDR3 has 14 residues. Germline V gives CDR1 SGHAT, CDR2 FQNNGV. The CDR3 sequence is CASSFAGGIDTQYF. The CDR3 nucleotides read TGTGCCAGCAGCTTCGCCGGGGGGATTGATACGCAGTATTTT. Drawing the rest from reference TRBV11-2 and TRBJ2-3, the complete variable domain is EAGVAQSPRYKIIEKRQSVAFWCNPISGHATLYWYQQILGQGPKLLIQFQNNGVVDDSQLPKDRFSAERLKGVDSTLKIQPAKLEDSAVYLCASSFAGGIDTQYFGPGTRLTVL.

V gene TRBV4-1 combines with J gene TRBJ2-2, with TRBD1 matching over 10 bases. Germline V lookup: CDR1 MGHRA, CDR2 YSYEKL. Unmatched junction bases numbered 4, after V lost 4 bases and J lost 5 bases. This CDR3 has 15 amino acids. The CDR3 DNA follows: TGCGCCAGCAGCCTCGGGACAGGGGATACCGGGGAGCTGTTTTTT. The encoded protein is CASSLGTGDTGELFF.